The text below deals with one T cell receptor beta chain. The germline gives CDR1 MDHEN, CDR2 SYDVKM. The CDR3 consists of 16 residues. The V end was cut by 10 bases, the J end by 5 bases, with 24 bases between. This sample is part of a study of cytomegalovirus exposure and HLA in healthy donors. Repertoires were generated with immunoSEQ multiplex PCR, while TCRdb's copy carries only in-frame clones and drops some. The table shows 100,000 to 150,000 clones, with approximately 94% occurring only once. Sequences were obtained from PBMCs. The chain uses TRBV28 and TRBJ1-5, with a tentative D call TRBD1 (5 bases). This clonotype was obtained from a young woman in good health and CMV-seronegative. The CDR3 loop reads CATFVRGLGEDQPQHF. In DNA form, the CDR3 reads TGTGCCACCTTCGTCCGGGGCTTAGGGGAGGATCAGCCCCAGCATTTT.